This T cell receptor (beta chain) was observed in a study of blood T cell repertoires in COVID-19. TCRdb's copy holds only in-frame clones and misses some; the assay was immunoSEQ multiplex PCR. Of 59,000 or so clones in the sample, 75% to 90% were seen once. The CDR3 contains 12 residues. The V and J ends lost 2 bases and 6 bases respectively, with 6 bases between them. Germline V gives CDR1 KGHSH, CDR2 LQKENI. V usage is TRBV18 and J usage is TRBJ2-3; perhaps TRBD1 as D (6 bases). Source material: peripheral blood. This clonotype was obtained from a human donor in a cohort sampled during active COVID-19. The CDR3 coding sequence is TGTGCCAGCTCACCAGACAGGGATACGCAGTATTTT. It encodes CASSPDRDTQYF.